This TCR beta chain came from a study of blood T cells in healthy people across ages. Study-wide findings and caveats: Unsorted PBMCs ruled out conclusive naive versus antigen-experienced comparison.

About this clonotype: Its antigen is not identified.

The CDR3 totals 12 residues. The V gene's germline CDR1 is LGHNT and CDR2 FRNRAP. Alongside a J-beta primer mix, a sample-barcoded 5' primer served in a second PCR lasting about 7 to 12 cycles. TCRdb recomputed calls from the 5' RACE reads with MiXCR, one row per CDR3 protein. Of 700,000 to 900,000 distinct CDR3 sequences in the sample, approximately 24% were seen once. These data were likewise used in another study, on T cells of mothers and their children. Per that paper: cDNA synthesis used all extracted RNA, approximately 1.4 ug per 15 ul. The study found thymic selection shapes TCR recombination output similarly in related and unrelated pairs.

Sequences were obtained from blood. The chain joins TRBV12-5 to TRBJ2-5, with TRBD2 as a possible D gene (7 bases). Near its end, the DNA agrees better with TRBJ2-1, so the J call may be wrong. This clonotype originated in a boy younger than 18 in good health. The chain's CDR3 is CASGGGAEQQFF. The DNA for the CDR3 is TGTGCTAGTGGTGGGGGGGCGGAGCAGCAGTTCTTC.